The rows below give T cell receptor beta chains drawn from one sample of a study of blood T cell repertoires in COVID-19. Assay: immunoSEQ multiplex PCR; the TCRdb copy retains only in-frame clones and omits some. The table records fewer than 300,000 clones, about 93% of them present only once. Sequenced: PBMCs or T cells enriched from blood (not recorded which). The origin of the receptors is a woman aged 30 to 39 who had recovered from COVID-19. The CDR3 runs from the conserved cysteine through the conserved F or W. A D gene is named only where the DNA matches it firmly. The size of a clone is reported for some rows only, either as once, few or many, or as a class for expanded clones.

D	J	size	V	DNA	CDR3
-	TRBJ2-7	-	TRBV6-2/TRBV6-3	TGTGCCAGCAGTTACAGTGCGTCTGAATCCTACGAGCAGTACTTC	CASSYSASESYEQYF
TRBD1	TRBJ2-1	-	TRBV2	TGTGCCAGCAGCCGGGACAGGGACTACAATGAGCAGTTCTTC	CASSRDRDYNEQFF
-	TRBJ2-2	-	TRBV18	TGTGCCAGCTCACCAAAAACCGGGACAACGAACACCGGGGAGCTGTTTTTT	CASSPKTGTTNTGELFF
-	TRBJ2-7	-	TRBV2	TGTGCCAGCAGTGGAGAGGGCTTCCGGGACGAGCAGTACTTC	CASSGEGFRDEQYF
-	TRBJ1-3	-	TRBV23-1	TGCGCCAGCACCCAATCGAGTTCTGGAAACACCATATATTTT	CASTQSSSGNTIYF
TRBD2	TRBJ2-1	-	TRBV9	TGTGCCAGCAGTATCCCTAGCGGGGTAGGCGATGAGCAGTTCTTC	CASSIPSGVGDEQFF
-	TRBJ2-3	-	TRBV9	TGTGCCAGCAGCGCGACCGGAGTAGATACGCAGTATTTT	CASSATGVDTQYF
TRBD1	TRBJ1-5	-	TRBV18	TGTGCCAGCTCTTCGCGACAGGGGGCAAATCAGCCCCAGCATTTT	CASSSRQGANQPQHF
TRBD2	TRBJ2-1	-	TRBV3-1/TRBV3-2	TGTGCCAGCAGAGCCCGGACTAGCGGGAGTTACAATGAGCAGTTCTTC	CASRARTSGSYNEQFF
TRBD2	TRBJ2-1	-	TRBV18	TGTGCCAGCTCGTTGTTAGGTGGGACTATCTCCTACAATGAGCAGTTCTTC	CASSLLGGTISYNEQFF
-	TRBJ1-1	-	TRBV9	TGTGCCAGCAGCGTAGGGGGCACAGCTGGGGCTGAAGCTTTCTTT	CASSVGGTAGAEAFF
-	TRBJ1-2	-	TRBV6-6	TGTGCCAGCAGTTACTCCATTAACTATGGCTACACCTTC	CASSYSINYGYTF
-	TRBJ2-4	-	TRBV7-2	TGTGCCAGCAGCCAAACCGGAGGGAAAAACATTCAGTACTTC	CASSQTGGKNIQYF
TRBD2	TRBJ2-1	-	TRBV27	TGTGCCAGCAGTCCCGGACTAGCGGATTACAATGAGCAGTTCTTC	CASSPGLADYNEQFF
-	TRBJ1-2	once	TRBV19	TGTGCCAGTAGTATTGGCAGGGGAAGGAATGGCTACACCTTC	CASSIGRGRNGYTF
-	TRBJ1-2	-	TRBV3-1/TRBV3-2	TGTGCCAGCAGCCAAGGGCAGGGGATGGGTGGCTACACCTTC	CASSQGQGMGGYTF
TRBD2	TRBJ2-7	-	TRBV5-5	TGTGCCAGCAGCTTGGAGACGGGAGGGCGAGAGCAGTACTTC	CASSLETGGREQYF
-	TRBJ2-1	-	TRBV2	TGTGCCAGCAGTGGGGAGGAACACTACAATGAGCAGTTCTTC	CASSGEEHYNEQFF
TRBD1	TRBJ2-7	-	TRBV27	TGTGCCAGCGGTCCCGGGACAGGGGGGACCTCCTACGAGCAGTACTTC	CASGPGTGGTSYEQYF
-	TRBJ2-1	once	TRBV29-1	TGCAGCGTCCTACTAGCCGGAGAAGGTACTGAGCAGTTCTTC	CSVLLAGEGTEQFF
-	TRBJ2-3	few	TRBV24-1	TGTGCCACCAGTGACCCGGTAGCGCACGGGGCAGATACGCAGTATTTT	CATSDPVAHGADTQYF
-	TRBJ1-2	-	TRBV30	TGTGCCTGGAGTGTACGGACAGCCTATGGCTACACCTTC	CAWSVRTAYGYTF
-	TRBJ1-2	-	TRBV6-2/TRBV6-3	TGTGCCAGCAGTTCAGCAGGCTATGGCTACACCTTC	CASSSAGYGYTF
-	TRBJ2-3	-	TRBV12-1	TGTGCCAGCAGCCCGAAGACTAGCGGCACAGATACGCAGTATTTT	CASSPKTSGTDTQYF
TRBD2	TRBJ2-7	-	TRBV27	TGTGCCAGCAGTTCCGGGACTAGGATCTACGAGCAGTACTTC	CASSSGTRIYEQYF
-	TRBJ1-2	-	TRBV4-2	TGTGCCAGCAGCCAAGAGTCGTCCGCTTCGGGGAATGGCTACACCTTC	CASSQESSASGNGYTF
TRBD1	TRBJ2-7	-	TRBV18	TGTGCCAGCTCACACGGGACAGCCGTAATCGCGTACGAGCAGTACTTC	CASSHGTAVIAYEQYF
TRBD2	TRBJ2-3	-	TRBV7-3	TGTGCCAGCAGCTTAAGGACTAGCGGGAGGGATACGCAGTATTTT	CASSLRTSGRDTQYF
-	TRBJ1-6	-	TRBV28	TGTGCCAGCAGCCTCAGGGTAGGCGGCTCACCCCTCCACTTT	CASSLRVGGSPLHF
TRBD1	TRBJ1-1	-	TRBV24-1	TGTGCCACCAGGGACAGGGGCGACACTGAAGCTTTCTTT	CATRDRGDTEAFF
-	TRBJ2-6	-	TRBV4-3	TGCGCCAGCAGCCAAGATCCCAGGGCACGATTCTCTGGGGCCAACGTCCTGACTTTC	CASSQDPRARFSGANVLTF
TRBD1	TRBJ1-6	few	TRBV30	TGTGCCTGGAGTAGGGACAGAAATTCACCCCTCCACTTT	CAWSRDRNSPLHF
TRBD2	TRBJ2-1	once	TRBV19	TGTGCCAGTAGTATGTTGCGGGAGGTTGGCAATGAGCAGTTCTTC	CASSMLREVGNEQFF